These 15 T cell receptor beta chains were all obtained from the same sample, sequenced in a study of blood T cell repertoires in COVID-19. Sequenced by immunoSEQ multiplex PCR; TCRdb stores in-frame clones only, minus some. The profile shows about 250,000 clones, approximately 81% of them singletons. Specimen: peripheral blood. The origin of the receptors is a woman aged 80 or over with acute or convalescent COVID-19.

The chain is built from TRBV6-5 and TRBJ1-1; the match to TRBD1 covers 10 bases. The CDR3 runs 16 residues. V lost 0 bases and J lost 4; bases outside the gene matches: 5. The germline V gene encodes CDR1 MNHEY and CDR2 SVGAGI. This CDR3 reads CASSYSRTGGFTEAFF. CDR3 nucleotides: TGTGCCAGCAGTTACTCGAGGACAGGGGGATTCACTGAAGCTTTCTTT.

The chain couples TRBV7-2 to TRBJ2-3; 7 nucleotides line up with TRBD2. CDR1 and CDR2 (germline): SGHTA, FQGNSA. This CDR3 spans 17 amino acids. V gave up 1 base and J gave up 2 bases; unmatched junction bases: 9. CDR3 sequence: CASSLEARGFSTDTQYF. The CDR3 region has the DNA TGTGCCAGCAGCTTAGAAGCGCGGGGGTTTTCCACAGATACGCAGTATTTT.

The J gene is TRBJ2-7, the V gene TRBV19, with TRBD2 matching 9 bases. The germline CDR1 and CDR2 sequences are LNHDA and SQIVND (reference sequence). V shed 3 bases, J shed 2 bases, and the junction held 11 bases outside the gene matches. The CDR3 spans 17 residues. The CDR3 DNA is TGTGCCAGTAGTATCGGAGCTAGCGGGGCTTCCCCCTACGAGCAGTACTTC. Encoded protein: CASSIGASGASPYEQYF. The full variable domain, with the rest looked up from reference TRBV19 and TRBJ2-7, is DGGITQSPKYLFRKEGQNVTLSCEQNLNHDAMYWYRQDPGQGLRLIYYSQIVNDFQKGDIAEGYSVSREKKESFPLTVTSAQKNPTAFYLCASSIGASGASPYEQYFGPGTRLTVT.

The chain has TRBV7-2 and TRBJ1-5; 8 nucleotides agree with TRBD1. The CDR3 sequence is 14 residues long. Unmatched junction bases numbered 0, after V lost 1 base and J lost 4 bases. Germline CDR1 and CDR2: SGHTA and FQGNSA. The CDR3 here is CASSLGQGNQPQHF. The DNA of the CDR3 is TGTGCCAGCAGCTTAGGACAGGGGAATCAGCCCCAGCATTTT.

The CDR3 DNA follows: TGTGCCAGCAGCTTAGCGCGCGGGAGCGCTAGCACAGATACGCAGTATTTT. As protein: CASSLARGSASTDTQYF. The chain joins TRBV7-9 to TRBJ2-3, with TRBD2 identical over 7 bases. The CDR3 runs to 17 residues. Trimming at V came to 0 bases and at J to 0 bases, leaving 6 bases not matched to a gene. The germline CDR1 and CDR2 sequences are SEHNR and FQNEAQ (reference sequence).

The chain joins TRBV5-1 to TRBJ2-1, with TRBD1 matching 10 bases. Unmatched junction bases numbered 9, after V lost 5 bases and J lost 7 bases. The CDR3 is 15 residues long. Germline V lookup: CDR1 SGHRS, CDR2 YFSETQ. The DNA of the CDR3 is TGCGCCAGCAGGCCCGGGACAGGGGCGCTTAATGAGCAGTTCTTC. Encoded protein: CASRPGTGALNEQFF.

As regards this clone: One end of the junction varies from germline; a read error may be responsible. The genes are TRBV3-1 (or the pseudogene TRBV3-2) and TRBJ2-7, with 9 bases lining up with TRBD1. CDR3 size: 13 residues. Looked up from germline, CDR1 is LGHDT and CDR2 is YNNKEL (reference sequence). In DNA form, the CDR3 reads TGTGCCAGCAGCCAGGGACAGGGACCCAAACAGAACTTC. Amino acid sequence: CASSQGQGPKQNF.

CDR3 bases: TGTGCCAGTAGTATCCGGACAGGGGGCAGTGAAGCTTTCTTT. This translates into CASSIRTGGSEAFF. The chain links TRBV19 to TRBJ1-1, with 11 positions matching TRBD1. The CDR3 has 14 amino acids. Germline values: CDR1 LNHDA, CDR2 SQIVND (reference sequence). The V segment lost 3 bases and the J segment 7 bases; nucleotides outside the gene matches: 4. Combining the CDR3 with reference TRBV19 and TRBJ1-1 gives the whole variable domain DGGITQSPKYLFRKEGQNVTLSCEQNLNHDAMYWYRQDPGQGLRLIYYSQIVNDFQKGDIAEGYSVSREKKESFPLTVTSAQKNPTAFYLCASSIRTGGSEAFFGQGTRLTVV.

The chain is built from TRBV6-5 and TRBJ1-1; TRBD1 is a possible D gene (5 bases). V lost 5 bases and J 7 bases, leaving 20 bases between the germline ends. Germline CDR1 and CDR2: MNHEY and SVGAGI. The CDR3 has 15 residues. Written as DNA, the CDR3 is TGTGCCAGCAGTCTCCAGTCCCCGTACCAGGGTGAAGCTTTCTTT. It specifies CASSLQSPYQGEAFF.

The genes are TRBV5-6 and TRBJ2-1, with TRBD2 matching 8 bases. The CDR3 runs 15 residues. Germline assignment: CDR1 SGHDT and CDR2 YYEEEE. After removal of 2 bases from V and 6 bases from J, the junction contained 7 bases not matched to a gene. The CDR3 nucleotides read TGTGCCAGCAGCTTTTTAGCGGGACCCCGCAATGAGCAGTTCTTC. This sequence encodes CASSFLAGPRNEQFF.

The CDR3: CASSPSRATGGGYTF. Here the CDR3 DNA reads TGTGCCAGCAGCCCATCCCGGGCGACAGGGGGCGGCTACACCTTC. The gene calls are TRBV3-1 (or the pseudogene TRBV3-2) and TRBJ1-2, with TRBD1 matching 10 bases. Trimming at V came to 4 bases and at J to 8 bases, leaving 10 bases not matched to a gene. Germline CDR1 reads LGHDT; CDR2 reads YNNKEL (reference sequence). This CDR3 has 15 amino acids.

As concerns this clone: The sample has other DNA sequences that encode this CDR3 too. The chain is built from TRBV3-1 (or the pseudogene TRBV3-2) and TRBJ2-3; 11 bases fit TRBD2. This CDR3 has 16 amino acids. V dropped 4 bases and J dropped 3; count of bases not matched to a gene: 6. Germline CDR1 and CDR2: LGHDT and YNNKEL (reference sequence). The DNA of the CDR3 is TGTGCCAGCAGCCCCCTAGCGGGGGGAAGTACAGATACGCAGTATTTT. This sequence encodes CASSPLAGGSTDTQYF.

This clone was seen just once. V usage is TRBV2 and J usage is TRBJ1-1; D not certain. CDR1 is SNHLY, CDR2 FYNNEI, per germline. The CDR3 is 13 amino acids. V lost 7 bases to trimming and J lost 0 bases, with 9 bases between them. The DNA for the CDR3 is TGTGCCAGCACCCTGGGAGTGAACACTGAAGCTTTCTTT. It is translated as CASTLGVNTEAFF. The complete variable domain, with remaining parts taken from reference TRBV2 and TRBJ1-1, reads EPEVTQTPSHQVTQMGQEVILRCVPISNHLYFYWYRQILGQKVEFLVSFYNNEISEKSEIFDDQFSVERPDGSNFTLKIRSTKLEDSAMYFCASTLGVNTEAFFGQGTRLTVV.

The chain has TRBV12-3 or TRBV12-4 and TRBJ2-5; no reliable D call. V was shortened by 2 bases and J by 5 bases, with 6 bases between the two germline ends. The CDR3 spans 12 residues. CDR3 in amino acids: CASSLTVETQYF. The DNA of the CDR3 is TGTGCCAGCAGTTTAACAGTGGAGACCCAGTACTTC.

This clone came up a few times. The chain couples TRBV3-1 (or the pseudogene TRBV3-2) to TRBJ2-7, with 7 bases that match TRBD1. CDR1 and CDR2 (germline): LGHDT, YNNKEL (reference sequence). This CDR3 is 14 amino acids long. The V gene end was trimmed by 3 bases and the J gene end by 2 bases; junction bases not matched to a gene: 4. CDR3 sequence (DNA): TGTGCCAGCAGCCATGGGACAGATCCCTACGAGCAGTACTTC. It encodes CASSHGTDPYEQYF.